This T cell receptor (beta chain) stems from a study of blood T cell repertoires in COVID-19. Study-wide context: Samples taken during acute and convalescent COVID-19 were collected in the United States, Italy and Spain. In each case, the material was cDNA or gDNA derived from T cells, B-cell-depleted T cells, or PBMCs.

As processed by the authors: Quantification of nucleated cells was approximated via reference gene primer amplification. Sequencing was performed with immunoSEQ multiplex PCR; in TCRdb, only in-frame clones are kept and a portion is missing. V, J and clone size are those of that table, while D and trimming were read from the DNA. The sample lists under 450,000 clones; around 88% were seen once. Per germline, CDR1 SEHNR and CDR2 FQNEAQ (reference sequence). The CDR3 is 14 residues long. V was clipped by 6 bases and J by 5 bases, with 14 bases between them. Seattle's cohort entered during active infection and was followed longitudinally.

Specimen: peripheral blood. V usage is TRBV7-9 and J usage is TRBJ2-1; D is uncertain. The sequence came from a woman aged 45-65 years with COVID-19, enrolled during active disease. For the CDR3, the DNA is TGTGCCAGCAGTACCCCTACTCTCCACAATGAGCAGTTCTTC. Translation gives CASSTPTLHNEQFF.